These 23 T cell receptor beta chains were sequenced from one sample in a study of blood T cell repertoires in COVID-19. Produced via immunoSEQ multiplex PCR; TCRdb's table is partial and in-frame only. The sample lists some 130,000 clones; roughly 90% were seen once. The sequenced material came from peripheral blood. The origin of the receptors is a man between 60 and 75 years old with COVID-19, enrolled during active disease.

This clone was seen more than once but under ten times. This chain joins TRBV2 and TRBJ2-1; tentative D call: TRBD1 (6 bases). Trimming shortened V by 9 bases and J by 8 bases, and 14 bases separated the two germline ends. Germline-derived CDR1 and CDR2 are SNHLY and FYNNEI. The CDR3 has 12 amino acids. This CDR3 reads CARRTARDEQFF. The CDR3, as DNA: TGTGCCAGGAGGACAGCTCGGGATGAGCAGTTCTTC. Based on the CDR3 plus reference TRBV2 and TRBJ2-1, the full variable domain is EPEVTQTPSHQVTQMGQEVILRCVPISNHLYFYWYRQILGQKVEFLVSFYNNEISEKSEIFDDQFSVERPDGSNFTLKIRSTKLEDSAMYFCARRTARDEQFFGPGTRLTVL.

This clone showed up just once. The chain has TRBV29-1 and TRBJ1-2; TRBD1 matches 7 bases. The V and J ends lost 7 bases and 5 bases, in that order; junction bases with no gene match: 7. The germline V gene encodes CDR1 SQVTM and CDR2 ANQGSEA. The CDR3 length is 12 residues. The CDR3 loop is CSAEQGPYGYTF. CDR3 nucleotide sequence: TGCAGCGCCGAACAGGGGCCATATGGCTACACCTTC.

The J gene is TRBJ2-1, the V gene TRBV19, with 7 bases aligning to TRBD2. V lost 5 bases to trimming and J lost 4 bases; unmatched junction nucleotides: 14. Germline CDR1 reads LNHDA; CDR2 reads SQIVND (reference sequence). The CDR3 covers 17 residues. DNA for the CDR3: TGTGCCAGTAGTCTCGCCCACCTAGCGGACTTATACAATGAGCAGTTCTTC. It translates to CASSLAHLADLYNEQFF.

This chain connects TRBV7-3 to TRBJ2-3, with D uncertain. CDR1 is SGHTA and CDR2 is FQGTGA in the germline V gene. Trimming shortened V by 2 bases and J by 0 bases, and 6 bases separated the two germline ends. The CDR3 covers 14 residues. The CDR3: CASSLFPSTDTQYF. CDR3 DNA sequence: TGTGCCAGCAGCTTATTTCCTAGCACAGATACGCAGTATTTT. Based on the CDR3 plus reference TRBV7-3 and TRBJ2-3, the full variable domain is GAGVSQTPSNKVTEKGKYVELRCDPISGHTALYWYRQSLGQGPEFLIYFQGTGAADDSGLPNDRFFAVRPEGSVSTLKIQRTERGDSAVYLCASSLFPSTDTQYFGPGTRLTVL.

This clone came up once. DNA of the CDR3: TGTGCCAGCAGTAGGACAGGGGGCAAGAATGAGCAGTTCTTC. It encodes CASSRTGGKNEQFF. V and J are TRBV28 and TRBJ2-1; 11 bases line up with TRBD1. V was clipped by 5 bases and J by 7 bases; unmatched bases: 4. The CDR3 runs to 14 residues. In germline, CDR1 is MDHEN, CDR2 SYDVKM.

The J gene is TRBJ1-1, the V gene TRBV5-1; 10 bases are a match to TRBD1. This CDR3 contains 15 residues. Germline trimming cut 0 bases from V and 5 bases from J; bases unmatched to any gene: 4. Germline V CDR1 and CDR2: SGHRS, YFSETQ. This CDR3 is CASSLEGTGVTEAFF. CDR3 nucleotide sequence: TGCGCCAGCAGCTTGGAAGGGACAGGGGTGACTGAAGCTTTCTTT.

This chain uses TRBV6-5 with TRBJ1-2, with no clear D. Germline values: CDR1 MNHEY, CDR2 SVGAGI. Trimming took 6 bases from V and 4 from J, leaving 12 bases between them. This CDR3 comprises 13 residues. The CDR3 spells CASSRVPGYGYTF. In nucleotides, the CDR3 is TGTGCCAGCAGCCGGGTCCCGGGCTATGGCTACACCTTC.

The V and J genes are TRBV5-1 and TRBJ1-1, with 7 nucleotides matching TRBD1. The CDR3 is 15 residues long. Looked up from germline, CDR1 is SGHRS and CDR2 is YFSETQ. V was pared by 6 bases and J by 5 bases, with 13 bases of the junction left unmatched. The CDR3: CASNLGQGGGTEAFF. DNA of the CDR3: TGCGCCAGCAACCTGGGGCAGGGGGGTGGTACTGAAGCTTTCTTT.

The genes are TRBV10-1 and TRBJ2-4; 9 bases agree with TRBD1. This CDR3 region has 13 residues. Germline CDR1 WNHNN, CDR2 SYGVQD (reference sequence). With V trimmed by 5 bases and J by 5 bases, 1 base remained unmatched. CDR3 sequence (DNA): TGCGCCAGCAGTCGGGACAGGGAAAACATTCAGTACTTC. This sequence encodes CASSRDRENIQYF.

The chain carries TRBV15 and TRBJ1-6; D remains ambiguous. The germline V gene encodes CDR1 LNHNV and CDR2 YYDKDF (reference sequence). Trimming pared 5 bases from V and 3 bases from J, leaving 5 bases between. The CDR3 has 13 residues. CDR3 DNA: TGTGCCACCAGCGGCAGCTATAATTCACCCCTCCACTTT. Its translation is CATSGSYNSPLHF.

J is TRBJ2-3 and V is TRBV24-1, with TRBD1 matching over 8 bases. The germline V gene encodes CDR1 KGHDR and CDR2 SFDVKD. This CDR3 contains 16 residues. V dropped 3 bases and J dropped 2; count of bases not matched to a gene: 6. The CDR3 sequence is CATSDADRGATDTQYF. CDR3 sequence (DNA): TGTGCCACCAGTGATGCTGACAGGGGAGCCACAGATACGCAGTATTTT.

The chain carries TRBV7-6 and TRBJ2-7; 7 positions match TRBD1. This CDR3 is built from 15 residues. Trimming cost V 5 bases and J 1 base; bases outside gene matches: 8. Germline V CDR1 and CDR2: SGHVS, FNYEAQ. The CDR3 region is CASSPRQGQSYEQYF. In DNA, the CDR3 is TGTGCCAGCAGCCCTCGACAGGGCCAATCCTACGAGCAGTACTTC. Drawing the rest from reference TRBV7-6 and TRBJ2-7, the complete variable domain is GAGVSQSPRYKVTKRGQDVALRCDPISGHVSLYWYRQALGQGPEFLTYFNYEAQQDKSGLPNDRFSAERPEGSISTLTIQRTEQRDSAMYRCASSPRQGQSYEQYFGPGTRLTVT.

This chain uses TRBV30 with TRBJ2-1, with 12 bases matching TRBD2. Germline V gene lookup returns CDR1 GTSNPN and CDR2 SVGIG (reference sequence). The V gene end was trimmed by 6 bases and the J gene end by 9 bases; junction bases not matched to a gene: 9. The length of the CDR3 is 14 residues. The CDR3 bases are TGTGCCTGCCCTCTAGCGGGAGGGCCCTCTGAGCAGTTCTTC. This encodes CACPLAGGPSEQFF.

The CDR3 is CASSSSRERNEQFF. The CDR3 nucleotides are TGTGCCAGCAGCTCGTCGCGGGAGAGGAATGAGCAGTTCTTC. This chain joins TRBV7-6 and TRBJ2-1; TRBD2 agrees at 7 bases. The germline CDR1 and CDR2 sequences are SGHVS and FNYEAQ. Trimming at V came to 4 bases and at J to 7 bases, leaving 7 bases not matched to a gene. The CDR3 contains 14 residues.

V and J are TRBV20-1 and TRBJ2-7; D gene unclear. CDR1 is DFQATT, CDR2 SNEGSKA, per germline (reference sequence). The CDR3 has 10 amino acids. Trimming pared 5 bases from V and 4 bases from J, leaving 6 bases between. CDR3 nucleotides: TGCAGTGCTCGGTCTTACGAGCAGTACTTC. It is translated as CSARSYEQYF.

The CDR3 here is CASSYGPEQFF. For the CDR3, the DNA is TGTGCCAGCAGTTACGGGCCAGAGCAGTTCTTC. V gene TRBV6-2 or TRBV6-3 combines with J gene TRBJ2-1; D not resolved. Deletions cut 2 bases from V and 10 bases from J, with 6 bases between. This CDR3 region has 11 residues. Germline assignment: CDR1 MNHEY and CDR2 SVGEGT.

V is TRBV11-3 and J is TRBJ2-7; tentatively, D is TRBD2 (5 bases). The CDR3 has 14 residues. CDR1 is SGHNT, CDR2 YENEEA, per germline. V lost 3 bases and J 2 bases, leaving 11 bases between the germline ends. The CDR3 DNA is TGTGCCAGCAGCTTGGAGGAAGAGACCTACGAGCAGTACTTC. This encodes CASSLEEETYEQYF.

The chain recombines TRBV9 with TRBJ2-2, with D hard to call. V gave up 4 bases and J gave up 7 bases, with 11 bases separating them. The CDR3 runs to 13 residues. From germline, CDR1 is SGDLS and CDR2 YYNGEE. In DNA form, the CDR3 reads TGTGCCAGCAGCCCCGAGTTAGACGGGGAGCTGTTTTTT. It specifies CASSPELDGELFF.

The rearrangement joins TRBV5-1 to TRBJ2-6, with D hard to call. In germline, CDR1 is SGHRS, CDR2 YFSETQ. The CDR3 is made up of 15 amino acids. Trimming cost V 4 bases and J 0 bases, with 8 bases left between them. CDR3 protein: CASSLTASGANVLTF. The CDR3 DNA sequence: TGCGCCAGCAGCCTGACTGCCTCTGGGGCCAACGTCCTGACTTTC.

The chain has TRBV7-2 and TRBJ2-2, with D possibly being TRBD2 (5 bases). The CDR3 consists of 15 residues. CDR1 is SGHTA and CDR2 is FQGNSA in the germline V gene. V lost 2 bases and J 3 bases, leaving 10 bases between the germline ends. CDR3 loop: CASSLTSSHTGELFF. The CDR3 DNA follows: TGTGCCAGCAGCTTAACTAGTTCGCACACCGGGGAGCTGTTTTTT.

The rearrangement uses TRBV5-6 and TRBJ1-1; D might be TRBD1 (5 bases). The CDR3 is 13 amino acids. CDR1 is SGHDT, CDR2 YYEEEE, per germline. Trimming shortened V by 4 bases and J by 4 bases, and 11 bases separated the two germline ends. The CDR3 loop reads CASSPGRATEAFF. The CDR3 nucleotides read TGTGCCAGCAGCCCCGGCAGGGCCACTGAAGCTTTCTTT.

This clone came up once. The chain links TRBV3-1 (or the pseudogene TRBV3-2) to TRBJ1-1; 11 bases are a match to TRBD1. V lost 7 bases and J lost 5; bases outside the gene matches: 6. This CDR3 has 14 amino acids. Germline V lookup: CDR1 LGHDT, CDR2 YNNKEL (reference sequence). Written as DNA, the CDR3 is TGTGCCAGCACCGCGGGACAGGGGGGGACTGAAGCTTTCTTT. Translated, it gives CASTAGQGGTEAFF.

This chain joins TRBV6-2 or TRBV6-3 and TRBJ2-1, with a weak D call TRBD2 (5 bases). The CDR3 is made up of 13 amino acids. Trimming took off 2 bases at V and 4 bases at J, with 6 bases between the two ends. Germline CDR1 is MNHEY and CDR2 is SVGEGT. CDR3 region: CASSYQRYNEQFF. The CDR3, as DNA: TGTGCCAGCAGTTACCAGCGGTACAATGAGCAGTTCTTC.